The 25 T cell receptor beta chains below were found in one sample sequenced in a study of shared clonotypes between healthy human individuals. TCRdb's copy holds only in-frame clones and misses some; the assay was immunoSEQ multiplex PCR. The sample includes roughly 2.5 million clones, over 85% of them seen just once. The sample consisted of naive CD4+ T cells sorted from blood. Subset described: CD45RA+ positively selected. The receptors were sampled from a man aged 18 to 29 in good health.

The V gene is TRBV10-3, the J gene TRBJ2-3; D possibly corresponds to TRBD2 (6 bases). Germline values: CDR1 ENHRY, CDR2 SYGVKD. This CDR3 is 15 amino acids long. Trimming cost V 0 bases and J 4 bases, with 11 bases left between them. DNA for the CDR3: TGTGCCATCAGTGAGTCGGAGGGGATCGCAGATACGCAGTATTTT. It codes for CAISESEGIADTQYF.

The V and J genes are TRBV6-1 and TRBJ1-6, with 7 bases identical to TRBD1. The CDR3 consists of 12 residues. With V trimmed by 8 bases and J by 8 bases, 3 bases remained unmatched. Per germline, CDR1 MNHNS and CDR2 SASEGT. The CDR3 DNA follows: TGTGCCAGCCAGGGGGAGTATTCACCCCTCCACTTT. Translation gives CASQGEYSPLHF.

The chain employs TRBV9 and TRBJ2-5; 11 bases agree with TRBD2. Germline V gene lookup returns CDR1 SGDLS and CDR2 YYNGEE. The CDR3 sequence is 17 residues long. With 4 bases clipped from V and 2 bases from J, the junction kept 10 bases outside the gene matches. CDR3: CASSPFATSGNQETQYF. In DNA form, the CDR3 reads TGTGCCAGCAGCCCCTTTGCGACTAGCGGGAATCAAGAGACCCAGTACTTC. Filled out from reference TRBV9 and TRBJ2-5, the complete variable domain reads DSGVTQTPKHLITATGQRVTLRCSPRSGDLSVYWYQQSLDQGLQFLIQYYNGEERAKGNILERFSAQQFPDLHSELNLSSLELGDSALYFCASSPFATSGNQETQYFGPGTRLLVL.

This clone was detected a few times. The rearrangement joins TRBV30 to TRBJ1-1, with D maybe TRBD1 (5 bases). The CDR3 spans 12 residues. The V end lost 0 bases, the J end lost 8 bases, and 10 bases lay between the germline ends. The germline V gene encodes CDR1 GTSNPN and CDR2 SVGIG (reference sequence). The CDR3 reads CAWSVGGLEAFF. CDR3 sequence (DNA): TGTGCCTGGAGTGTTGGGGGACTCGAAGCTTTCTTT.

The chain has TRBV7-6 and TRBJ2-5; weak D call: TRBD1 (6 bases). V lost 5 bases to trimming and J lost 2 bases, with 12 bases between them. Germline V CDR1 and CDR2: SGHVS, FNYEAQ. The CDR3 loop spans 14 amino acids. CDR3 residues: CASSPWTDQETQYF. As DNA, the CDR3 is TGTGCCAGCAGCCCTTGGACAGATCAAGAGACCCAGTACTTC.

CDR3 nucleotide sequence: TGTGCCAGCAGCGTAGGGTATAGCGGGGGAACAGATACGCAGTATTTT. This gives the protein CASSVGYSGGTDTQYF. The rearrangement uses TRBV9 and TRBJ2-3, with 9 nucleotides matching TRBD2. Germline CDR1 reads SGDLS; CDR2 reads YYNGEE. V shed 0 bases, J shed 3 bases, and the junction held 5 bases outside the gene matches. The CDR3 covers 16 residues.

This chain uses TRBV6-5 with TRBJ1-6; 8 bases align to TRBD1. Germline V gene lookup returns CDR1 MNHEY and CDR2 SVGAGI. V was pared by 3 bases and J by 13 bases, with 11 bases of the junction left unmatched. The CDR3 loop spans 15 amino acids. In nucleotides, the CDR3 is TGTGCCAGCAGTTATGATGAACAGGGGGGAAGGCCCCTCCACTTT. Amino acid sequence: CASSYDEQGGRPLHF.

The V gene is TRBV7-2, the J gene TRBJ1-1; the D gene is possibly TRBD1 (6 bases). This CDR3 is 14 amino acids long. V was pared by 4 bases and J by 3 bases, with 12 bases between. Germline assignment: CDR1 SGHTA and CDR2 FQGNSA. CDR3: CASSSPGQHTEAFF. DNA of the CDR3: TGTGCCAGCAGCTCCCCTGGACAGCACACTGAAGCTTTCTTT.

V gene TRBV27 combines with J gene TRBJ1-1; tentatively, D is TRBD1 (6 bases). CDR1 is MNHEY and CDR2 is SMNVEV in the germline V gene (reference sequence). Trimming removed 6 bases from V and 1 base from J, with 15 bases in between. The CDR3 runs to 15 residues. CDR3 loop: CASRSPIQGNTEAFF. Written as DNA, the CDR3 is TGTGCCAGCAGAAGCCCGATACAGGGGAACACTGAAGCTTTCTTT.

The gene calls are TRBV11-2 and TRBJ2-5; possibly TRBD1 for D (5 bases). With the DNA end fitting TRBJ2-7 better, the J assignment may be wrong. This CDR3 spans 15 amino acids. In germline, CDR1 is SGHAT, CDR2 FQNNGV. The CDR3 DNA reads TGTGCCAGCAGCTTAGGCCAGGGCCAACGGGTCGAGCAGTACTTC. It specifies CASSLGQGQRVEQYF.

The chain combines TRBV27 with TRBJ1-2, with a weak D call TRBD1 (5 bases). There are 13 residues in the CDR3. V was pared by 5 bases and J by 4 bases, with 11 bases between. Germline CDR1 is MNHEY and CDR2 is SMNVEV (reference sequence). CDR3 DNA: TGTGCCAGCAGTCCAGGGAACCCCTATGGCTACACCTTC. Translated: CASSPGNPYGYTF.

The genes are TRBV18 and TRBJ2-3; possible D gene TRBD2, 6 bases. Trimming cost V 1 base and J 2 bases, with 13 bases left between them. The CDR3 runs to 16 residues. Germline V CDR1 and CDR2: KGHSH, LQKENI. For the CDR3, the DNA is TGTGCCAGCTCACCACAGGGGACTCTCTCCACAGATACGCAGTATTTT. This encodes CASSPQGTLSTDTQYF.

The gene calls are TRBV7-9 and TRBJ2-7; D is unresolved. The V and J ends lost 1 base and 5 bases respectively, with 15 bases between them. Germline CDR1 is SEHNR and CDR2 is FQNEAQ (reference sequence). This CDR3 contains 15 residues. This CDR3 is CASSLGRVVVNEQYF. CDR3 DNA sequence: TGTGCCAGCAGCTTAGGTCGGGTGGTCGTGAACGAGCAGTACTTC.

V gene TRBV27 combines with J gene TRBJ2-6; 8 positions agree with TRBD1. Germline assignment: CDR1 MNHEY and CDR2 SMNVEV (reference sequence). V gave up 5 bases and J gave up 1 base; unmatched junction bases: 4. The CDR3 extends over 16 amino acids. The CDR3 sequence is CASSLNRGSGANVLTF. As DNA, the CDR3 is TGTGCCAGCAGTCTGAACAGGGGGTCTGGGGCCAACGTCCTGACTTTC.

The CDR3 loop reads CASSFPSKSQAGNEQFF. CDR3 DNA sequence: TGTGCCAGCAGCTTCCCCTCCAAGTCTCAAGCGGGCAATGAGCAGTTCTTC. V is TRBV5-6 and J is TRBJ2-1, with D possibly TRBD2 on 6 matching bases. The CDR3 totals 17 residues. Germline assignment: CDR1 SGHDT and CDR2 YYEEEE. Trimming left V 2 bases short and J 6 bases short, with 21 bases between.

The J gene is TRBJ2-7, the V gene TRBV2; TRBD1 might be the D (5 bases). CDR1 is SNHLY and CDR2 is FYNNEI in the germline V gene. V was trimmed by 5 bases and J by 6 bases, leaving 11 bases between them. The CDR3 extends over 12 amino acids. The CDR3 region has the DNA TGTGCCAGCAGTCCCGACAGAGCCGAGCAGTACTTC. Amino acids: CASSPDRAEQYF.

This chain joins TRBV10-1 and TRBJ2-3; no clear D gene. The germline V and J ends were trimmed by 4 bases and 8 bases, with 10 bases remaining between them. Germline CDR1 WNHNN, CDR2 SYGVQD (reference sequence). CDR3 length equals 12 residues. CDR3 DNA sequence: TGCGCCAGCAGTGGGACCTCGGGTACGCAGTATTTT. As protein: CASSGTSGTQYF.

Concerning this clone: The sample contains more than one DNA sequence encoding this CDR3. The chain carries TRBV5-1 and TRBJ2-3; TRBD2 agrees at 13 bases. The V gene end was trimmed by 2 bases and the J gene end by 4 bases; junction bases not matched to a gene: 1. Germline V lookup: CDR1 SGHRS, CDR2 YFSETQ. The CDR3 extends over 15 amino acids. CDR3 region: CASSLGLAGADTQYF. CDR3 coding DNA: TGCGCCAGCAGCTTAGGACTAGCGGGGGCAGATACGCAGTATTTT.

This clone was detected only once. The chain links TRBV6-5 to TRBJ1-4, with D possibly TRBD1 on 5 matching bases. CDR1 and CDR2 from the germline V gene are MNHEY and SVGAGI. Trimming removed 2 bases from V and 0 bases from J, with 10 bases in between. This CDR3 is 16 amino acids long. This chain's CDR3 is CASSYGGLATNEKLFF. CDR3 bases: TGTGCCAGCAGTTACGGGGGATTGGCAACTAATGAAAAACTGTTTTTT.

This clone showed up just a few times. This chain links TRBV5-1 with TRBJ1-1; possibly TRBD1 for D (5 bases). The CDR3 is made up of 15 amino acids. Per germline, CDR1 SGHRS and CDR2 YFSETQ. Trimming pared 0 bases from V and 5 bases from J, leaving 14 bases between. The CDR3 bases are TGCGCCAGCAGCTTGGGAGGCAGGGCTATAACTGAAGCTTTCTTT. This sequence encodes CASSLGGRAITEAFF.

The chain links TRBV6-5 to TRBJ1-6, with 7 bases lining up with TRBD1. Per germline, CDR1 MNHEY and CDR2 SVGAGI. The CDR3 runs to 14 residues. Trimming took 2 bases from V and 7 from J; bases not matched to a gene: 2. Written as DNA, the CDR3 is TGTGCCAGCAGTTACCAGGGACAGAATTCACCCCTCCACTTT. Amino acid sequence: CASSYQGQNSPLHF.

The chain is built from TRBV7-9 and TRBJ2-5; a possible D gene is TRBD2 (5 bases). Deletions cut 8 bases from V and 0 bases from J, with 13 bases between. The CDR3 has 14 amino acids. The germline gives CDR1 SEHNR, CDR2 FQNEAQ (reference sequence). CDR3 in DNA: TGTGCCAGCGAAGGAGGCCCATACCAAGAGACCCAGTACTTC. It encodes CASEGGPYQETQYF.

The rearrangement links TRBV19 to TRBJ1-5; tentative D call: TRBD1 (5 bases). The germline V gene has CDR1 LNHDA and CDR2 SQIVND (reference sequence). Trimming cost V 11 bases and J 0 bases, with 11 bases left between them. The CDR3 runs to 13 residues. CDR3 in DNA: TGTGCCTCCGGGGGGTCTAGCAATCAGCCCCAGCATTTT. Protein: CASGGSSNQPQHF.

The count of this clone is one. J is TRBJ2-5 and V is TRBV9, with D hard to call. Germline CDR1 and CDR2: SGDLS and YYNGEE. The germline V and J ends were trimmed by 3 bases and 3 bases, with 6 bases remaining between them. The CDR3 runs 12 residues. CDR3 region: CASSATKETQYF. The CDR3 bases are TGTGCCAGCAGCGCCACGAAAGAGACCCAGTACTTC.

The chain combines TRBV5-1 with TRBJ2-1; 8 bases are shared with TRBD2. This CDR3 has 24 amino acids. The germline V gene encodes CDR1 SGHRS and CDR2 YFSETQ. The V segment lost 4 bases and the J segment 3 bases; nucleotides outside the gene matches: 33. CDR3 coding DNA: TGCGCCAGCAGCCTCGGTCCGGGACTAGTGCCCCAGGACGGGAGCTTAATCGGCTACAATGAGCAGTTCTTC. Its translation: CASSLGPGLVPQDGSLIGYNEQFF.